The entry below describes one T cell receptor (beta chain). Under the authors' procedure: After removing out-of-frame reads, approximately 2.2 million distinct TCRbeta sequences remained. The protocol was immunoSEQ multiplex PCR, while the TCRdb copy is restricted to in-frame clones and leaves out a portion. The DNA was the basis for D and trimming; V, J and clone size are from that table. The profile covers about 59,000 clones, with 80% appearing a single time and roughly 0.48% taken by the ten largest. This CDR3 is built from 16 residues. V shed 0 bases and J 7 bases; nucleotides not matched to a gene: 7. In germline, CDR1 is LGHNA, CDR2 YSLEER. Single viable CD3+CD4+CD8-CD45RO+ cells were sorted as the memory CD4+ T cells. CD4+ T cells were isolated by positive magnetic selection. These data are taken from a study of memory CD4+ T cells and cytomegalovirus serostatus.

The source material was memory CD4+ T cells from blood. The origin of this receptor is an adult in good health and CMV-seronegative. Some clones in this sample may be carry-over from other donors' samples. This sequence joins TRBV4-3 and TRBJ1-3; 9 bases are shared with TRBD1. The CDR3 spells CASSQDGQGTMNTIYF. CDR3 coding DNA: TGCGCCAGCAGCCAAGATGGACAGGGGACTATGAACACCATATATTTT.